The 20 T cell receptor beta chains below come from one sample, sequenced in a study of a mutant IDH1 vaccine in newly diagnosed glioma. The time point is: week 23, last vaccination. The study gave 300 ug of mutant IDH1 20-mer peptide per vaccine dose, with topical imiquimod. Profiling relied on immunoSEQ multiplex PCR, and the TCRdb table lists in-frame clones only, not all of them. The repertoire holds approximately 66,000 clones, with under 90% as singletons. The antigens for these receptors are not known. Here the sequenced sample was PBMCs, taken from a glioma patient whose treatment included an IDH1 peptide vaccine. Source of these receptors: a man aged 18 to 29 with glioma.

J is TRBJ2-7 and V is TRBV30; 10 bases align to TRBD1. The trim removed 0 bases at V and 2 bases at J, leaving 10 bases unmatched. This CDR3 is built from 17 residues. Germline-derived CDR1 and CDR2 are GTSNPN and SVGIG (reference sequence). The CDR3 DNA follows: TGTGCCTGGAGTGTTAGACAGGGGGCCCGCCACACCTACGAGCAGTACTTC. Its translation: CAWSVRQGARHTYEQYF.

This clone has a handful of counts. The chain couples TRBV13 to TRBJ2-4; no clear D. Germline V gives CDR1 PRHDT, CDR2 FYEKMQ (reference sequence). The CDR3 loop spans 17 amino acids. V shed 1 base and J shed 0 bases, with 13 bases lying between them. The CDR3 nucleotides read TGTGCCAGCAGCTTAGATGGTCAGGCTCTAGCCAAAAACATTCAGTACTTC. Amino acids: CASSLDGQALAKNIQYF. Full variable domain (outside the CDR3, taken from reference TRBV13 and TRBJ2-4): AAGVIQSPRHLIKEKRETATLKCYPIPRHDTVYWYQQGPGQDPQFLISFYEKMQSDKGSIPDRFSAQQFSDYHSELNMSSLELGDSALYFCASSLDGQALAKNIQYFGAGTRLSVL.

V and J are TRBV28 and TRBJ2-7; D may be TRBD1 (5 bases). The length of the CDR3 is 14 residues. CDR1 is MDHEN, CDR2 SYDVKM, per germline. V lost 2 bases and J lost 4, with 12 bases in between. The CDR3, as DNA: TGTGCCAGCAGTTTACCGACAGTCGGTTACGAGCAGTACTTC. The encoded protein is CASSLPTVGYEQYF.

The chain links TRBV4-1 to TRBJ1-6; D call uncertain. Germline values: CDR1 MGHRA, CDR2 YSYEKL. V lost 0 bases and J 6 bases, leaving 3 bases between the germline ends. CDR3 length: 13 amino acids. Here the CDR3 DNA reads TGCGCCAGCAGCCAAGATCCTAATTCACCCCTCCACTTT. Translation gives CASSQDPNSPLHF.

The chain is built from TRBV27 and TRBJ2-2; D possibly matches TRBD1 or TRBD2 (5 bases each). The CDR3 totals 15 residues. The germline V gene has CDR1 MNHEY and CDR2 SMNVEV (reference sequence). Trimming took off 0 bases at V and 4 bases at J, with 9 bases between the two ends. This CDR3 is CASSLSPGPTGELFF. DNA of the CDR3: TGTGCCAGCAGTTTATCCCCGGGGCCCACCGGGGAGCTGTTTTTT.

V usage is TRBV5-6 and J usage is TRBJ1-2; 7 nucleotides match TRBD1. Germline lookup yields CDR1 SGHDT and CDR2 YYEEEE. The CDR3 is 19 residues long. The junction had 19 bases not matched to a gene; V was cut back by 4 bases and J by 1 base. The chain's CDR3 is CASSLGVVGQPSHNYGYTF. The DNA for the CDR3 is TGTGCCAGCAGCCTGGGGGTGGTGGGACAGCCATCCCATAACTATGGCTACACCTTC. The entire variable domain, with the rest obtained from reference TRBV5-6 and TRBJ1-2, is as follows: DAGVTQSPTHLIKTRGQQVTLRCSPKSGHDTVSWYQQALGQGPQFIFQYYEEEERQRGNFPDRFSGHQFPNYSSELNVNALLLGDSALYLCASSLGVVGQPSHNYGYTFGSGTRLTVV.

The chain is built from TRBV6-5 and TRBJ2-7, with D perhaps matching TRBD1 (5 bases). The CDR3 is 14 residues long. From germline, CDR1 is MNHEY and CDR2 SVGAGI. V gave up 0 bases and J gave up 1 base, with 7 bases separating them. CDR3 in DNA: TGTGCCAGCAGTTACTCAGACAGATCCTACGAGCAGTACTTC. Translation: CASSYSDRSYEQYF.

This chain joins TRBV5-4 and TRBJ2-7; 7 bases are a match to TRBD2. Germline V CDR1 and CDR2: SGHNT, YYREEE (reference sequence). Losses at the gene ends were 0 bases for V and 2 bases for J; bases not matched to a gene: 8. The CDR3 is 16 amino acids. CDR3 nucleotides: TGTGCCAGCAGCTTGGGGCTAGCGGAACTAACCTACGAGCAGTACTTC. Translating gives CASSLGLAELTYEQYF.

The chain uses TRBV7-2 and TRBJ1-2, with 7 nucleotides matching TRBD1. V lost 3 bases and J lost 6; bases outside the gene matches: 4. CDR1 is SGHTA and CDR2 is FQGNSA in the germline V gene. The CDR3 has 13 amino acids. The CDR3 reads CASSFTGAHGYTF. The CDR3 DNA reads as TGTGCCAGCAGCTTTACAGGGGCCCATGGCTACACCTTC.

J is TRBJ2-7 and V is TRBV5-1, with TRBD1 identical over 8 bases. The V and J ends lost 0 bases and 5 bases, in that order; junction bases with no gene match: 7. This CDR3 has 15 residues. Germline CDR1 is SGHRS and CDR2 is YFSETQ. CDR3 region: CASSLERQGRNEQYF. CDR3 coding DNA: TGCGCCAGCAGCTTGGAGAGACAGGGGAGGAACGAGCAGTACTTC.

The chain has TRBV13 and TRBJ2-7, with 7 bases fitting TRBD1. Per the germline V gene, CDR1 is PRHDT and CDR2 is FYEKMQ (reference sequence). This CDR3 comprises 14 residues. The trim removed 0 bases at V and 6 bases at J, leaving 5 bases unmatched. CDR3 residues: CASSLGTGWIEQYF. DNA for the CDR3: TGTGCCAGCAGCTTAGGGACAGGGTGGATCGAGCAGTACTTC.

The chain has TRBV7-9 and TRBJ1-1, with TRBD1 as a possible D gene (6 bases). Germline loops: CDR1 SEHNR, CDR2 FQNEAQ (reference sequence). Trimming removed 2 bases at V and 5 bases at J, with 12 bases between. CDR3 length: 14 amino acids. This CDR3 is CASSLKGGGTEAFF. The CDR3 nucleotides are TGTGCCAGCAGCTTAAAGGGGGGGGGAACTGAAGCTTTCTTT.

This clone was observed a handful of times. The chain joins TRBV7-9 to TRBJ2-4, with unresolved D. The V end lost 2 bases, the J end lost 4 bases, and 12 bases lay between the germline ends. The germline CDR1 and CDR2 sequences are SEHNR and FQNEAQ (reference sequence). This CDR3 is 15 amino acids long. The CDR3 here is CASSLNNWGKNIQYF. In DNA form, the CDR3 reads TGTGCCAGCAGCTTAAATAACTGGGGTAAAAACATTCAGTACTTC.

This rearrangement joins TRBV6-5 to TRBJ2-2, with D possibly called TRBD1 or TRBD2 (5 bases each). The CDR3 length is 15 residues. Trimming took 6 bases from V and 0 from J, leaving 11 bases between them. Germline CDR1 and CDR2: MNHEY and SVGAGI. Here the CDR3 DNA reads TGTGCCAGCAGCTTAGTGGGACCGAACACCGGGGAGCTGTTTTTT. It translates to CASSLVGPNTGELFF.

The chain employs TRBV11-2 and TRBJ1-4; 9 positions agree with TRBD1. The CDR3 is made up of 16 amino acids. V shed 3 bases, J shed 3 bases, and the junction held 5 bases outside the gene matches. CDR1 is SGHAT, CDR2 FQNNGV, per germline. The CDR3 coding sequence is TGTGCCAGCAGCTTCGTGACAGGGGGAGCTAATGAAAAACTGTTTTTT. Encoded protein: CASSFVTGGANEKLFF.

J is TRBJ1-2 and V is TRBV2; D unresolved. The CDR3 consists of 15 residues. Germline CDR1 reads SNHLY; CDR2 reads FYNNEI. V lost 7 bases and J 4 bases, leaving 19 bases between the germline ends. Written as DNA, the CDR3 is TGTGCCAGCATGCCGGACGTGGACCTCGTCTATGGCTACACCTTC. This sequence encodes CASMPDVDLVYGYTF.

The chain uses TRBV10-1 and TRBJ1-1, with D perhaps TRBD1 (6 bases). CDR1 WNHNN and CDR2 SYGVQD come from the germline V gene (reference sequence). This CDR3 is 16 amino acids long. Deletions cut 4 bases from V and 2 bases from J, with 17 bases between. The CDR3 DNA reads TGCGCCAGCAGTGGGGACACCCCCCACAACAACACTGAAGCTTTCTTT. Residues: CASSGDTPHNNTEAFF.

In this sample, this clone turned up once. J is TRBJ2-1 and V is TRBV19, with D possibly being TRBD2 (7 bases). From germline, CDR1 is LNHDA and CDR2 SQIVND (reference sequence). V dropped 3 bases and J dropped 6 bases, with 9 bases sitting between them. The CDR3 is 13 residues long. In DNA, the CDR3 is TGTGCCAGTAGTATCGGGGGGCTCAATGAGCAGTTCTTC. It specifies CASSIGGLNEQFF. Looking up the rest from reference TRBV19 and TRBJ2-1 gives the full variable domain: DGGITQSPKYLFRKEGQNVTLSCEQNLNHDAMYWYRQDPGQGLRLIYYSQIVNDFQKGDIAEGYSVSREKKESFPLTVTSAQKNPTAFYLCASSIGGLNEQFFGPGTRLTVL.

The table lists this clone with a count of one. J is TRBJ2-7 and V is TRBV14; TRBD1 matches at 9 bases. This CDR3 is built from 14 residues. The ends lost 5 bases at V and 3 bases at J; junction bases unmatched: 5. The germline V gene encodes CDR1 SGHDN and CDR2 FVKESK. The CDR3 loop reads CASSSGTGHYEQYF. The CDR3 bases are TGTGCCAGCAGCTCCGGGACAGGGCACTACGAGCAGTACTTC.

The chain couples TRBV13 to TRBJ2-1; 9 bases line up with TRBD1. The CDR3 consists of 17 residues. Trimming cost V 5 bases and J 1 base; bases outside gene matches: 9. Germline V gene data show CDR1 as PRHDT and CDR2 as FYEKMQ (reference sequence). The CDR3: CASSPLWGTGSYNEQFF. DNA for the CDR3: TGTGCCAGCAGCCCCCTGTGGGGGACAGGGTCCTACAATGAGCAGTTCTTC.